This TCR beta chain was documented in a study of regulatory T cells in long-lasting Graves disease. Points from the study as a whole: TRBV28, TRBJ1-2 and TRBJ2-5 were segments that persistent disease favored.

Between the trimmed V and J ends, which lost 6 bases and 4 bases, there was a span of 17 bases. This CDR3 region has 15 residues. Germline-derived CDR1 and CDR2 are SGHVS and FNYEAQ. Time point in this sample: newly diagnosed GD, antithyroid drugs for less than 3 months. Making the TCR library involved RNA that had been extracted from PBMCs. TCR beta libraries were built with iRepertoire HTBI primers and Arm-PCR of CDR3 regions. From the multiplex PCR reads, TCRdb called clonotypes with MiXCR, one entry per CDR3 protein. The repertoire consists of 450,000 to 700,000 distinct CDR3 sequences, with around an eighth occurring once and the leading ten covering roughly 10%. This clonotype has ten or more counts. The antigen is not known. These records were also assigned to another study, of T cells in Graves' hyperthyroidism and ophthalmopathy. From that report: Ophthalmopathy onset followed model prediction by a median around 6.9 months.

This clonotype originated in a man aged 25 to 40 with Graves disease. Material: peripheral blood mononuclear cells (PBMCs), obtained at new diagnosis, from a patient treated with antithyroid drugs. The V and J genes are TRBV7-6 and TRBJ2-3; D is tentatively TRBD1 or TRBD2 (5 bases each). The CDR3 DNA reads TGTGCCAGCAGTGCCGAAGGGACCTACGCAGATACGCAGTATTTT. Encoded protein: CASSAEGTYADTQYF.